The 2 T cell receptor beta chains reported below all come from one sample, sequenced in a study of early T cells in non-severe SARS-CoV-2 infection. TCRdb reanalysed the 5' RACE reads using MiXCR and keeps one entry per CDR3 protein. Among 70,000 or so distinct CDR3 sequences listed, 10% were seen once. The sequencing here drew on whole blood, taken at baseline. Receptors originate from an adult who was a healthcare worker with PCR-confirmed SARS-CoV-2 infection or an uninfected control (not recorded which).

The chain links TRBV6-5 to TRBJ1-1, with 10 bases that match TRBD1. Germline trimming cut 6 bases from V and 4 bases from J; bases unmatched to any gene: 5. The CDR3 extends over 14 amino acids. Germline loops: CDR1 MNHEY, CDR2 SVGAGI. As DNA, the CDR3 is TGTGCCAGCAGAAGGGACAGGGGTACCACTGAAGCTTTCTTT. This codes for CASRRDRGTTEAFF.

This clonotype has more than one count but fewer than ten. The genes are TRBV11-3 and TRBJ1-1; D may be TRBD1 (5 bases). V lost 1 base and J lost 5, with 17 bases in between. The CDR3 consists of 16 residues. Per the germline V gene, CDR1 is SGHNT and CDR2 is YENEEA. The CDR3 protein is CASSLGGTVTVTEAFF. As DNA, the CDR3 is TGTGCCAGCAGCTTAGGGGGCACAGTAACAGTAACTGAAGCTTTCTTT.